Presented here are 4 T cell receptor beta chains from one specimen sequenced in a study of Ad26.COV2.S vaccination and SARS-CoV-2 variants (dated by TCRdb to the early 2020s). According to the study, the label for this sample's treatment or condition signals: roughly 19 received Ad26.COV2.S at low or high dose, single or two shots; several received placebo; per-sample allocation not given. For vaccine and placebo recipients, repertoires were sequenced using samples collected on day 63 after the first injection. The library was made by the immunoSEQ multiplex PCR assay. TCRdb obtained this table from immuneACCESS and retained in-frame rearrangements with V and J assigned. These tables miss some clones; where compared with another copy, unresolved V genes account for less than half of the shortfall, and the remainder is unexplained. For this sample the table gives a few hundred thousand clones, of which 92% were detected only once. The leading ten clones occupy around 1.7% of the sample.

Source: peripheral blood, taken in a trial of Ad26.COV2.S vaccine versus placebo. The receptors come from a person aged 18 to 59 who received the Ad26.COV2.S COVID-19 vaccine or a placebo.

V usage is TRBV5-4 and J usage is TRBJ2-6; D gene unclear. V was cut by 4 bases and J by 0 bases, with 11 bases left in between. The germline V gene encodes CDR1 SGHNT and CDR2 YYREEE (reference sequence). The CDR3 totals 16 residues. This CDR3 reads CASSPGSSSGANVLTF. CDR3 sequence (DNA): TGTGCCAGCAGCCCTGGCAGTAGCTCTGGGGCCAACGTCCTGACTTTC.

This clone has just a few counts. The chain combines TRBV5-4 with TRBJ1-2, with 9 bases lining up with TRBD1. The CDR3 consists of 15 residues. Germline loops: CDR1 SGHNT, CDR2 YYREEE (reference sequence). The J segment lost 8 bases and the V segment lost 2 bases, leaving 10 bases of the junction unmatched. The CDR3: CASSFRDRESTGYTF. Here the CDR3 DNA reads TGTGCCAGCAGCTTTCGGGACAGGGAAAGTACAGGCTACACCTTC. The variable domain in full, completed from reference TRBV5-4 and TRBJ1-2, reads ETGVTQSPTHLIKTRGQQVTLRCSSQSGHNTVSWYQQALGQGPQFIFQYYREEENGRGNFPPRFSGLQFPNYSSELNVNALELDDSALYLCASSFRDRESTGYTFGSGTRLTVV.

The chain links TRBV7-6 to TRBJ2-3; D is ambiguous. This CDR3 is built from 15 residues. The V and J ends lost 3 bases and 7 bases respectively, with 17 bases between them. Germline V gene sequence: CDR1 SGHVS, CDR2 FNYEAQ. CDR3 in amino acids: CASSLSGPPANTQYF. CDR3 DNA sequence: TGTGCCAGCAGCTTGTCCGGACCCCCGGCGAATACGCAGTATTTT.

This clone was counted between two and nine times. This chain connects TRBV7-7 to TRBJ2-7, with D possibly TRBD1 on 6 matching bases. Trimming took off 3 bases at V and 3 bases at J, with 15 bases between the two ends. Germline V gene lookup returns CDR1 SSHAT and CDR2 FNYEAQ (reference sequence). CDR3 length: 15 residues. CDR3 sequence reads: CASSFRQGISYEQYF. In nucleotides, the CDR3 is TGTGCCAGCAGCTTCCGGCAGGGGATCAGCTACGAGCAGTACTTC. Together with reference TRBV7-7 and TRBJ2-7, the CDR3 gives the full variable domain: GAGVSQSPRYKVTKRGQDVTLRCDPISSHATLYWYQQALGQGPEFLTYFNYEAQPDKSGLPSDRFSAERPEGSISTLTIQRTEQRDSAMYRCASSFRQGISYEQYFGPGTRLTVT.